These T cell receptor beta chains were read from a single sample in a study of blood T cell repertoires in COVID-19. Some clones are missing from TCRdb's copy, which holds only in-frame ones; the method was immunoSEQ multiplex PCR. Seen here are approximately 91,000 clones, about four fifths observed once, and the top ten hold 8.5% to 10%. Sample: peripheral blood. These receptor sequences come from a woman of 80 years or more with acute or convalescent COVID-19. The CDR3 runs from the conserved cysteine through the conserved F or W. The D gene is left open where the match is weak. Size is omitted from some rows. Given values are once, few, many or a class for expanded clones.

J gene: TRBJ1-1
V gene: TRBV28
clone size: few
D gene: TRBD1
CDR3 DNA: TGTGCCAGCAGTTTATTGGGTATTACCCGACAGGGTCAGGCTTTCTTT
CDR3 protein: CASSLLGITRQGQAFF

J gene: TRBJ1-2
V gene: TRBV5-1
clone size: -
D gene: TRBD1
CDR3 DNA: TGCGCCAGCAGCTTAGTACAGGGGTTGAATGGCTACACCTTC
CDR3 protein: CASSLVQGLNGYTF

J gene: TRBJ2-6
V gene: TRBV7-2
clone size: -
D gene: -
CDR3 DNA: TGTGCCAGCAGCTTAGGCGGCCTATCTGGGGCCAACGTCCTGACTTTC
CDR3 protein: CASSLGGLSGANVLTF

J gene: TRBJ2-5
V gene: TRBV6-6
clone size: -
D gene: -
CDR3 DNA: TGTGCCATAAAACGACTCGGCCTGGAGACCCAGTACTTC
CDR3 protein: CAIKRLGLETQYF

J gene: TRBJ1-1
V gene: TRBV11-2
clone size: -
D gene: -
CDR3 DNA: TGTGCCAGCAGCTTAGTTAGCAGGGGTAACACTGAAGCTTTCTTT
CDR3 protein: CASSLVSRGNTEAFF

J gene: TRBJ1-3
V gene: TRBV7-2
clone size: few
D gene: TRBD1
CDR3 DNA: TGTGCCAGCAGCTTAGCGCGTGCAGGGGGTAGTGGAAACACCATATATTTT
CDR3 protein: CASSLARAGGSGNTIYF

J gene: TRBJ1-4
V gene: TRBV5-8
clone size: -
D gene: -
CDR3 DNA: TGTGCCAGCAGCTTGGAAGGATGGAGTGAAAAACTGTTTTTT
CDR3 protein: CASSLEGWSEKLFF

J gene: TRBJ2-7
V gene: TRBV5-6
clone size: -
D gene: -
CDR3 DNA: TGTGCCAGCAGCCCGTGGGGGGTCCCCCACGAGCAGTACTTC
CDR3 protein: CASSPWGVPHEQYF

J gene: TRBJ2-7
V gene: TRBV6-6
clone size: -
D gene: -
CDR3 DNA: TGTGCCAGCACCGGGGTAGCGGCCACCAAAGAGCAGTACTTC
CDR3 protein: CASTGVAATKEQYF

J gene: TRBJ2-3
V gene: TRBV4-2
clone size: -
D gene: TRBD2
CDR3 DNA: TGTGCCAGCAGCCAATCCAGCGGGAGTTCAGATACGCAGTATTTT
CDR3 protein: CASSQSSGSSDTQYF

J gene: TRBJ1-5
V gene: TRBV30
clone size: -
D gene: -
CDR3 DNA: TGTGCCTGGAGTAGGTCGGGTTTGTGGAATCAGCCCCAGCATTTT
CDR3 protein: CAWSRSGLWNQPQHF

J gene: TRBJ2-3
V gene: TRBV10-3
clone size: few
D gene: TRBD2
CDR3 DNA: TGTGCCGCCCGGACTAGCGGGATTGAGGCGGGTAAAGATACGCAGTATTTT
CDR3 protein: CAARTSGIEAGKDTQYF

J gene: TRBJ2-5
V gene: TRBV28
clone size: -
D gene: TRBD2
CDR3 DNA: TGTGCCAGCAGTTTTTTCCTAGCGGGGTTCCAAGAGACCCAGTACTTC
CDR3 protein: CASSFFLAGFQETQYF

J gene: TRBJ1-1
V gene: TRBV6-5
clone size: -
D gene: -
CDR3 DNA: TGTGCCAGCAGTTACTCGGGGGCCTTGAACACTGAAGCTTTCTTT
CDR3 protein: CASSYSGALNTEAFF

J gene: TRBJ2-1
V gene: TRBV4-1
clone size: -
D gene: TRBD2
CDR3 DNA: TGCGCCAGCAGCCAAGATATACTGGGCGGGAGGCTAGACAATGAGCAGTTCTTC
CDR3 protein: CASSQDILGGRLDNEQFF

J gene: TRBJ1-5
V gene: TRBV6-5
clone size: -
D gene: TRBD1
CDR3 DNA: TGTGCCAGCGCGGGACAGGGTTTCTCACAGCCCCAGCATTTT
CDR3 protein: CASAGQGFSQPQHF

J gene: TRBJ1-6
V gene: TRBV7-9
clone size: medium-sized
D gene: TRBD1
CDR3 DNA: TGTGCCAGCAGCCCCCTCGGACAGGGGGCGTTTCCACCCCTCCACTTT
CDR3 protein: CASSPLGQGAFPPLHF

J gene: TRBJ2-7
V gene: TRBV7-2
clone size: few
D gene: -
CDR3 DNA: TGTGCCAGCAGCTTGGCCCCGCTGACTCCTTCCTACGAGCAGTACTTC
CDR3 protein: CASSLAPLTPSYEQYF

J gene: TRBJ2-7
V gene: TRBV25-1
clone size: -
D gene: -
CDR3 DNA: TGTGCCAGCAGTGAAGGTCAGGGGCCCTACGAGCAGTACTTC
CDR3 protein: CASSEGQGPYEQYF

J gene: TRBJ1-3
V gene: TRBV5-4
clone size: few
D gene: -
CDR3 DNA: TGTGCCAGCAAGAGAGTCACTGGAAACACCATATATTTT
CDR3 protein: CASKRVTGNTIYF

J gene: TRBJ1-1
V gene: TRBV5-1
clone size: -
D gene: -
CDR3 DNA: TGCGCCAGCAGCTTGACAAGTGAAAGGAACACTGAAGCTTTCTTT
CDR3 protein: CASSLTSERNTEAFF

J gene: TRBJ2-3
V gene: TRBV27
clone size: -
D gene: -
CDR3 DNA: TGTGCCAGCAGTTTTGAAGCCCTGGGCGAAGATACGCAGTATTTT
CDR3 protein: CASSFEALGEDTQYF

J gene: TRBJ1-5
V gene: TRBV12-3/TRBV12-4
clone size: -
D gene: TRBD1
CDR3 DNA: TGTGCCAGCACAGGGGGTAGCAATCAGCCCCAGCATTTT
CDR3 protein: CASTGGSNQPQHF

J gene: TRBJ1-2
V gene: TRBV6-6
clone size: -
D gene: -
CDR3 DNA: TGTGCCAGCAGCTCCGACGGACTCTATGGCTACACCTTC
CDR3 protein: CASSSDGLYGYTF

J gene: TRBJ2-3
V gene: TRBV11-2
clone size: once
D gene: TRBD2
CDR3 DNA: TGTGCCAGCAGGCTAACTAGCGGGAGAATTGCAGATACGCAGTATTTT
CDR3 protein: CASRLTSGRIADTQYF

J gene: TRBJ2-4
V gene: TRBV9
clone size: -
D gene: TRBD2
CDR3 DNA: TGTGCCAGCAGCGTAGCGTCCGCGGGGGGACCAAACATTCAGTACTTC
CDR3 protein: CASSVASAGGPNIQYF

J gene: TRBJ2-3
V gene: TRBV5-5
clone size: -
D gene: TRBD1
CDR3 DNA: TGTGCCAGCAGCTTGGTCCGGACAGGGAGCCCAGATACGCAGTATTTT
CDR3 protein: CASSLVRTGSPDTQYF

J gene: TRBJ1-4
V gene: TRBV6-2/TRBV6-3
clone size: -
D gene: -
CDR3 DNA: TGTGCCAGCAGTTCGGGGGATGCGAACACTAATGAAAAACTGTTTTTT
CDR3 protein: CASSSGDANTNEKLFF

J gene: TRBJ1-2
V gene: TRBV7-9
clone size: -
D gene: -
CDR3 DNA: TGTGCCAGCAGCTTAGGGGCAGCCCCTAACTATGGCTACACCTTC
CDR3 protein: CASSLGAAPNYGYTF

J gene: TRBJ2-3
V gene: TRBV9
clone size: -
D gene: -
CDR3 DNA: TGTGCCAGCAGCGGAGGGGATACGCAGTATTTT
CDR3 protein: CASSGGDTQYF

J gene: TRBJ1-5
V gene: TRBV7-2
clone size: -
D gene: TRBD1
CDR3 DNA: TGTGCCAGCAGGGCACAGGGGGCCTATGAGCCCCAGCATTTT
CDR3 protein: CASRAQGAYEPQHF

J gene: TRBJ1-1
V gene: TRBV29-1
clone size: -
D gene: -
CDR3 DNA: TGCAGCGTTGCCCAGGGGCGAGGGAAAACTGAAGCTTTCTTT
CDR3 protein: CSVAQGRGKTEAFF

J gene: TRBJ1-5
V gene: TRBV20-1
clone size: -
D gene: TRBD1
CDR3 DNA: TGCAGTGCTAGTGTGGACAGGGGTTATCAGCCCCAGCATTTT
CDR3 protein: CSASVDRGYQPQHF

J gene: TRBJ2-3
V gene: TRBV2
clone size: -
D gene: -
CDR3 DNA: TGTGCCAGCCTCTTGACAGGGACTTTGTACGGAGATACGCAGTATTTT
CDR3 protein: CASLLTGTLYGDTQYF

J gene: TRBJ1-5
V gene: TRBV6-2/TRBV6-3
clone size: -
D gene: -
CDR3 DNA: TGTGCCAGCAGTTACTTCAGGAATCAGCCCCAGCATTTT
CDR3 protein: CASSYFRNQPQHF

J gene: TRBJ1-2
V gene: TRBV12-3/TRBV12-4
clone size: -
D gene: TRBD1
CDR3 DNA: TGTGCCAGCAGTGTTGGACAGGCCTATGGCTACACCTTC
CDR3 protein: CASSVGQAYGYTF

J gene: TRBJ2-2
V gene: TRBV6-6
clone size: -
D gene: -
CDR3 DNA: TGTGCCAGCAGAAGTACTAGCCGGAACACCGGGGAGCTGTTTTTT
CDR3 protein: CASRSTSRNTGELFF

J gene: TRBJ2-1
V gene: TRBV12-5
clone size: -
D gene: TRBD1
CDR3 DNA: TGTGCTAGTGGTTCCCCGACAGGGAATGAGCAGTTCTTC
CDR3 protein: CASGSPTGNEQFF

J gene: TRBJ1-3
V gene: TRBV7-2
clone size: -
D gene: TRBD1
CDR3 DNA: TGTGCCAGCAGCTTCCGGGACAGGGGTGGAAACACCATATATTTT
CDR3 protein: CASSFRDRGGNTIYF

J gene: TRBJ2-6
V gene: TRBV5-4
clone size: few
D gene: TRBD1
CDR3 DNA: TGTGCCAGCAGCTCCGGACAGGGTCGTGGGGCCAACGTCCTGACTTTC
CDR3 protein: CASSSGQGRGANVLTF

J gene: TRBJ2-2
V gene: TRBV27
clone size: once
D gene: -
CDR3 DNA: TGTGCCAGCAGTCCGGCGACTATGAGGTCCGGGGAGCTGTTTTTT
CDR3 protein: CASSPATMRSGELFF

J gene: TRBJ1-3
V gene: TRBV6-6
clone size: -
D gene: -
CDR3 DNA: TGTGCCACAAAAAACAGGGCCGGAAACACCATATATTTT
CDR3 protein: CATKNRAGNTIYF

J gene: TRBJ2-7
V gene: TRBV30
clone size: once
D gene: TRBD2
CDR3 DNA: TGTGCCTGGGCTAGCGGGGGCTCTAGAGGAGCCGAGCAGTACTTC
CDR3 protein: CAWASGGSRGAEQYF

J gene: TRBJ2-5
V gene: TRBV14
clone size: -
D gene: TRBD1
CDR3 DNA: TGTGCCAGCAGCCAAGCATCAACAGGGGGGGAGACCCAGTACTTC
CDR3 protein: CASSQASTGGETQYF

J gene: TRBJ2-2
V gene: TRBV7-9
clone size: -
D gene: -
CDR3 DNA: TGTGCCAGCAGCTTATATAAGGGGAATGGCGCCGGGGAGCTGTTTTTT
CDR3 protein: CASSLYKGNGAGELFF

J gene: TRBJ2-3
V gene: TRBV5-4
clone size: -
D gene: TRBD2
CDR3 DNA: TGTGCCAGCAGCTTTAGGACTAGCGGGAAGATCACAGATACGCAGTATTTT
CDR3 protein: CASSFRTSGKITDTQYF

J gene: TRBJ1-2
V gene: TRBV28
clone size: -
D gene: TRBD1
CDR3 DNA: TGTGCCAGCAGTCCAACAGGGGACTATGGCTACACCTTC
CDR3 protein: CASSPTGDYGYTF

J gene: TRBJ2-7
V gene: TRBV5-1
clone size: -
D gene: TRBD2
CDR3 DNA: TGCGCCAGCAGCTTCGGAGCGGGAGGGCCCTACGAGCAGTACTTC
CDR3 protein: CASSFGAGGPYEQYF

J gene: TRBJ1-2
V gene: TRBV5-4
clone size: -
D gene: TRBD1
CDR3 DNA: TGTGCCAGCAGCTTGGACAGGGGGTTCGGCTATGGCTACACCTTC
CDR3 protein: CASSLDRGFGYGYTF

J gene: TRBJ1-2
V gene: TRBV6-1
clone size: -
D gene: TRBD1
CDR3 DNA: TGTGCCAGCAGTGATGGACAGGGGGTAGGGGGCTACACCTTC
CDR3 protein: CASSDGQGVGGYTF

J gene: TRBJ2-1
V gene: TRBV6-4
clone size: -
D gene: -
CDR3 DNA: TGTGCCAGCGAGGACTTTGAGCAGTTCTTC
CDR3 protein: CASEDFEQFF

J gene: TRBJ2-1
V gene: TRBV6-4
clone size: few
D gene: TRBD1
CDR3 DNA: TGTGCCAGCACCAAAGGGACAGGGGACAATGAGCAGTTCTTC
CDR3 protein: CASTKGTGDNEQFF

J gene: TRBJ2-5
V gene: TRBV29-1
clone size: once
D gene: TRBD1
CDR3 DNA: TGCAGCGCGAACAGGGGGCTACAAGAGACCCAGTACTTC
CDR3 protein: CSANRGLQETQYF

J gene: TRBJ2-5
V gene: TRBV6-6
clone size: few
D gene: -
CDR3 DNA: TGTGCCAGCAGCCTCGTTAAAGAGACCCAGTACTTC
CDR3 protein: CASSLVKETQYF

J gene: TRBJ2-7
V gene: TRBV5-1
clone size: -
D gene: TRBD1
CDR3 DNA: TGCGCCAGCAGGGTGACAGGGACCCTCGACGAGCAGTACTTC
CDR3 protein: CASRVTGTLDEQYF